Listed below are T cell receptor beta chains from one sample, sequenced in a study of T cell responses to AZD1222 COVID-19 vaccine. Assay used: immunoSEQ multiplex PCR; TCRdb lists only in-frame clones, some missing. This table has 120,000 to 150,000 clones, approximately 85% appearing once. The sequencing used peripheral blood, collected on day 0 of MenACWY control vaccination. The receptors stem from an adult in good health. Both conserved end residues are part of each CDR3. Fields, in order: D gene, clone size, J gene, V gene, CDR3 protein. The D gene is left open where the match is weak. The size entry is marked missing in some rows and otherwise reads once, few, many or a size class.

d_gene: .
abundance: few
j_gene: TRBJ2-5
v_gene: TRBV10-2
CDR3aa: CASSDLGVETQYF

d_gene: .
abundance: .
j_gene: TRBJ2-3
v_gene: TRBV7-6
CDR3aa: CASSLVGSADTQYF

d_gene: .
abundance: .
j_gene: TRBJ2-7
v_gene: TRBV6-2/TRBV6-3
CDR3aa: CASSYSPIRFSYEQYF

d_gene: TRBD2
abundance: once
j_gene: TRBJ2-2
v_gene: TRBV9
CDR3aa: CASSVDAGGNTGELFF

d_gene: .
abundance: once
j_gene: TRBJ1-2
v_gene: TRBV5-6
CDR3aa: CASSIDRRSLYGYTF

d_gene: .
abundance: .
j_gene: TRBJ2-3
v_gene: TRBV7-8
CDR3aa: CASSPSWGGTDTQYF

d_gene: .
abundance: .
j_gene: TRBJ1-1
v_gene: TRBV18
CDR3aa: CASSPGKGGNTEAFF

d_gene: .
abundance: .
j_gene: TRBJ1-1
v_gene: TRBV6-5
CDR3aa: CASSYSGGVAEAFF

d_gene: TRBD1
abundance: .
j_gene: TRBJ2-2
v_gene: TRBV29-1
CDR3aa: CSVWGQGNAGTGELFF

d_gene: TRBD1
abundance: once
j_gene: TRBJ1-5
v_gene: TRBV24-1
CDR3aa: CATSEPDRVRSNQPQHF

d_gene: .
abundance: .
j_gene: TRBJ1-1
v_gene: TRBV6-2/TRBV6-3
CDR3aa: CASSYAPTGMNTEAFF

d_gene: .
abundance: .
j_gene: TRBJ1-6
v_gene: TRBV19
CDR3aa: CASSIRPYNSPLHF

d_gene: .
abundance: .
j_gene: TRBJ2-5
v_gene: TRBV5-1
CDR3aa: CASSLGDRSGETQYF

d_gene: TRBD1
abundance: .
j_gene: TRBJ1-5
v_gene: TRBV6-5
CDR3aa: CASSPTGKQPQHF

d_gene: .
abundance: .
j_gene: TRBJ2-6
v_gene: TRBV3-1/TRBV3-2
CDR3aa: CASSQAQLNLISGANVLTF

d_gene: .
abundance: .
j_gene: TRBJ2-5
v_gene: TRBV7-6
CDR3aa: CASSPTSGTQEAQYF

d_gene: .
abundance: .
j_gene: TRBJ1-4
v_gene: TRBV7-9
CDR3aa: CASSVQTGSFQKLFF

d_gene: TRBD2
abundance: once
j_gene: TRBJ2-1
v_gene: TRBV4-2
CDR3aa: CASSQDGTSGYNEQFF

d_gene: .
abundance: .
j_gene: TRBJ1-4
v_gene: TRBV28
CDR3aa: CASSLSRGNEKLFF

d_gene: .
abundance: .
j_gene: TRBJ2-3
v_gene: TRBV4-1
CDR3aa: CASRHGPAPTDTQYF

d_gene: TRBD2
abundance: .
j_gene: TRBJ2-1
v_gene: TRBV5-1
CDR3aa: CASSLGGGLVNEQFF

d_gene: .
abundance: .
j_gene: TRBJ1-1
v_gene: TRBV5-1
CDR3aa: CASSLVAGVTEAFF

d_gene: TRBD2
abundance: .
j_gene: TRBJ2-2
v_gene: TRBV28
CDR3aa: CASKRLATGELFF

d_gene: TRBD1
abundance: .
j_gene: TRBJ1-2
v_gene: TRBV29-1
CDR3aa: CSVDSQGAGGYTF

d_gene: .
abundance: once
j_gene: TRBJ1-2
v_gene: TRBV6-5
CDR3aa: CASSPAGRHYGYTF

d_gene: .
abundance: .
j_gene: TRBJ2-3
v_gene: TRBV2
CDR3aa: CARQGFTDTQYF

d_gene: .
abundance: .
j_gene: TRBJ2-1
v_gene: TRBV4-1
CDR3aa: CASSPLGRNNEQFF

d_gene: .
abundance: .
j_gene: TRBJ2-3
v_gene: TRBV5-1
CDR3aa: CASSPDPGRRTDTQYF

d_gene: .
abundance: .
j_gene: TRBJ2-3
v_gene: TRBV9
CDR3aa: CASSVATWTTDTQYF

d_gene: .
abundance: once
j_gene: TRBJ2-2
v_gene: TRBV7-3
CDR3aa: CASSAGTWGTGELFF

d_gene: .
abundance: .
j_gene: TRBJ2-5
v_gene: TRBV18
CDR3aa: CASSRGRRETQYF

d_gene: .
abundance: .
j_gene: TRBJ2-2
v_gene: TRBV6-5
CDR3aa: CASSHNTGELFF

d_gene: .
abundance: .
j_gene: TRBJ1-2
v_gene: TRBV5-1
CDR3aa: CASSLASGALYGYTF

d_gene: .
abundance: .
j_gene: TRBJ2-5
v_gene: TRBV6-1
CDR3aa: CASSDPDAQETQYF

d_gene: .
abundance: .
j_gene: TRBJ1-4
v_gene: TRBV11-2
CDR3aa: CASSPQGTEKLFF

d_gene: .
abundance: .
j_gene: TRBJ1-1
v_gene: TRBV4-1
CDR3aa: CASSQEGRSTNTEAFF

d_gene: TRBD1
abundance: .
j_gene: TRBJ2-4
v_gene: TRBV29-1
CDR3aa: CSADRGNIQYF

d_gene: .
abundance: .
j_gene: TRBJ2-7
v_gene: TRBV4-1
CDR3aa: CASSQDKQGRVYEQYF

d_gene: TRBD1
abundance: .
j_gene: TRBJ1-2
v_gene: TRBV20-1
CDR3aa: CSARQGYGYTF

d_gene: TRBD2
abundance: .
j_gene: TRBJ2-5
v_gene: TRBV18
CDR3aa: CASSPSLLAGRKETQYF

d_gene: .
abundance: .
j_gene: TRBJ1-1
v_gene: TRBV6-6
CDR3aa: CASGPGFAEAFF

d_gene: .
abundance: .
j_gene: TRBJ2-5
v_gene: TRBV5-1
CDR3aa: CASSRPSGGGAETQYF

d_gene: TRBD1
abundance: few
j_gene: TRBJ1-1
v_gene: TRBV3-1/TRBV3-2
CDR3aa: CASSRGTDEAFF

d_gene: .
abundance: .
j_gene: TRBJ1-5
v_gene: TRBV14
CDR3aa: CASSQGYQPQHF

d_gene: .
abundance: .
j_gene: TRBJ1-5
v_gene: TRBV6-5
CDR3aa: CASSPGREQPQHF

d_gene: TRBD2
abundance: .
j_gene: TRBJ2-3
v_gene: TRBV3-1/TRBV3-2
CDR3aa: CASSLPVGGGTDTQYF

d_gene: .
abundance: .
j_gene: TRBJ1-1
v_gene: TRBV11-2
CDR3aa: CASSLAVNTEAFF